The 22 T cell receptor beta chains given below trace back to one sample, sequenced in a study of shared clonotypes between healthy human individuals. Produced via immunoSEQ multiplex PCR; TCRdb's table is partial and in-frame only. The sample yields more than 1 million clones, 78% seen once. The sequencing sample was made of memory CD4+ T cells from PBMCs. Regarding subset: CD45RA-negative fraction. The receptors originated from a man between 18 and 35 years old in good health. Some clones in this sample may be carry-over from other donors' samples.

J is TRBJ1-2 and V is TRBV2; the match to TRBD1 covers 8 bases. With V trimmed by 8 bases and J by 5 bases, 4 bases remained unmatched. This CDR3 contains 12 residues. From germline, CDR1 is SNHLY and CDR2 FYNNEI. The CDR3 here is CASRGQGYGYTF. CDR3 DNA sequence: TGTGCCAGCCGAGGACAGGGATATGGCTACACCTTC. The whole variable domain, filled in from reference TRBV2 and TRBJ1-2, reads EPEVTQTPSHQVTQMGQEVILRCVPISNHLYFYWYRQILGQKVEFLVSFYNNEISEKSEIFDDQFSVERPDGSNFTLKIRSTKLEDSAMYFCASRGQGYGYTFGSGTRLTVV.

Of note for this clone: A read error is possible here, since a much larger clone lies one base away. Other DNA variants within this sample encode the same CDR3. The CDR3 DNA reads as TGTGCCAGCAGCCAAGAACTAGCGGGGGGTAACTACGAGCAGTACTTC. Translation gives CASSQELAGGNYEQYF. The V and J genes are TRBV14 and TRBJ2-7, with 12 bases that match TRBD2. The junction had 3 bases not matched to a gene; V was cut back by 0 bases and J by 3 bases. CDR1 and CDR2 from the germline V gene are SGHDN and FVKESK. CDR3 length: 16 residues.

This rearrangement joins TRBV29-1 to TRBJ2-1; D call uncertain. Germline CDR1 reads SQVTM; CDR2 reads ANQGSEA. V was clipped by 7 bases and J by 4 bases, with 17 bases between them. The CDR3 totals 14 residues. Here the CDR3 reads CSASLRGEYNEQFF. The DNA of the CDR3 is TGCAGCGCCTCCCTTCGCGGAGAGTACAATGAGCAGTTCTTC.

The rearrangement joins TRBV28 to TRBJ1-1, with unresolved D. Germline lookup yields CDR1 MDHEN and CDR2 SYDVKM. This CDR3 has 13 residues. V lost 6 bases and J 1 base, leaving 9 bases between the germline ends. The CDR3 protein is CASSYSGNTEAFF. DNA of the CDR3: TGTGCCAGCAGCTACTCGGGGAACACTGAAGCTTTCTTT.

The V and J genes are TRBV28 and TRBJ2-5, with D maybe TRBD2 (5 bases). The V gene lost 5 bases and the J gene lost 5 bases, with 12 bases spanning the gap. The CDR3 has 13 residues. CDR1 and CDR2 (germline): MDHEN, SYDVKM. CDR3 bases: TGTGCCAGCAGTCTCCGGGATATCGAGACCCAGTACTTC. Amino acids: CASSLRDIETQYF.

J is TRBJ1-4 and V is TRBV27; 7 bases fit TRBD1. This CDR3 comprises 15 residues. The V gene end was trimmed by 4 bases and the J gene end by 2 bases; junction bases not matched to a gene: 4. The V gene's germline CDR1 is MNHEY and CDR2 SMNVEV (reference sequence). CDR3 DNA: TGTGCCAGCAGTTCCCTGACAGGGACTAATGAAAAACTGTTTTTT. Translation: CASSSLTGTNEKLFF.

This CDR3 is CASSLYGQGVRTGELFF. The CDR3 DNA reads as TGTGCCAGCAGTTTGTATGGACAGGGTGTTCGCACCGGGGAGCTGTTTTTT. V and J are TRBV28 and TRBJ2-2, with 8 bases identical to TRBD1. J lost 4 bases, V lost 3 bases, and 10 bases had no gene match. Germline-derived CDR1 and CDR2 are MDHEN and SYDVKM. The CDR3 totals 17 residues. Combining the CDR3 with reference TRBV28 and TRBJ2-2 gives the whole variable domain DVKVTQSSRYLVKRTGEKVFLECVQDMDHENMFWYRQDPGLGLRLIYFSYDVKMKEKGDIPEGYSVSREKKERFSLILESASTNQTSMYLCASSLYGQGVRTGELFFGEGSRLTVL.

The CDR3 spells CASSAGGGRPDTQYF. CDR3 coding DNA: TGTGCCAGCAGCGCGGGTGGCGGGAGGCCTGATACGCAGTATTTT. This sequence joins TRBV6-1 and TRBJ2-3; 8 nucleotides line up with TRBD2. After removal of 6 bases from V and 6 bases from J, the junction contained 11 bases not matched to a gene. Germline CDR1 MNHNS, CDR2 SASEGT. The CDR3 consists of 15 residues.

This clone came up many times. V gene TRBV18 combines with J gene TRBJ1-1; TRBD1 agrees at 7 bases. The CDR3 length is 16 residues. Germline trimming cut 6 bases from V and 2 bases from J; bases unmatched to any gene: 12. Germline lookup yields CDR1 KGHSH and CDR2 LQKENI. The CDR3 DNA follows: TGTGCCAGCTCTCTTTACACCGGGACAGCAAACACTGAAGCTTTCTTT. This gives the protein CASSLYTGTANTEAFF.

This chain connects TRBV7-3 to TRBJ2-1, with TRBD2 as a possible D gene (6 bases). The V and J ends lost 2 bases and 8 bases respectively, with 13 bases between them. Germline V gives CDR1 SGHTA, CDR2 FQGTGA. The CDR3 has 14 amino acids. CDR3 nucleotides: TGTGCCAGCAGCTTAGATTCCCAGCGGGATGAGCAGTTCTTC. It translates to CASSLDSQRDEQFF.

The chain employs TRBV18 and TRBJ2-7; 10 bases are a match to TRBD1. The CDR3 is 15 amino acids. Germline-derived CDR1 and CDR2 are KGHSH and LQKENI. The V gene end was trimmed by 3 bases and the J gene end by 3 bases; junction bases not matched to a gene: 5. The CDR3 region has the DNA TGTGCCAGCTCACCCGGGACAGGGGAAGGCTACGAGCAGTACTTC. This gives the protein CASSPGTGEGYEQYF.

The rearrangement joins TRBV19 to TRBJ2-7, with D tentatively TRBD1 (5 bases). Germline CDR1 and CDR2: LNHDA and SQIVND (reference sequence). The CDR3 extends over 13 amino acids. Trimming pared 6 bases from V and 4 bases from J, leaving 13 bases between. The CDR3 bases are TGTGCCAGTAGCGCCAAAAGGGGATACGAGCAGTACTTC. This codes for CASSAKRGYEQYF.

This rearrangement joins TRBV27 to TRBJ2-1; D ambiguous. Germline CDR1 and CDR2: MNHEY and SMNVEV (reference sequence). V dropped 5 bases and J dropped 8 bases, with 10 bases sitting between them. The CDR3 has 12 amino acids. Written as DNA, the CDR3 is TGTGCCAGCAGTACATCTAGGGATGAGCAGTTCTTC. Translated: CASSTSRDEQFF.

This clone was recorded only once. This chain joins TRBV20-1 and TRBJ2-1, with TRBD2 as a possible D gene (6 bases). CDR1 and CDR2 (germline): DFQATT, SNEGSKA (reference sequence). V was cut by 3 bases and J by 8 bases, with 8 bases left in between. This CDR3 comprises 11 residues. The CDR3 nucleotides read TGCAGTGCTAGCCGGAGGGATGAGCAGTTCTTC. Its translation is CSASRRDEQFF.

CDR3 residues: CSVFRGHTEAFF. In DNA form, the CDR3 reads TGCAGCGTATTCCGGGGGCACACTGAAGCTTTCTTT. V gene TRBV29-1 combines with J gene TRBJ1-1, with D perhaps matching TRBD1 (6 bases). The CDR3 runs to 12 residues. The ends were cut back, 6 bases at V and 3 bases at J, with 11 bases in the middle. The germline V gene has CDR1 SQVTM and CDR2 ANQGSEA.

This clone has a single count. The chain couples TRBV6-1 to TRBJ2-1; D call uncertain. CDR1 is MNHNS and CDR2 is SASEGT in the germline V gene. Trimming took 2 bases from V and 7 from J, leaving 9 bases between them. The length of the CDR3 is 13 residues. Here the CDR3 reads CASSEIKGNEQFF. The DNA for the CDR3 is TGTGCCAGCAGTGAAATCAAGGGAAATGAGCAGTTCTTC.

This chain links TRBV7-6 with TRBJ2-1, with TRBD1 identical over 9 bases. Trimming removed 4 bases from V and 4 bases from J; junction bases left unmatched: 8. Germline CDR1 is SGHVS and CDR2 is FNYEAQ. This CDR3 contains 16 residues. CDR3 residues: CASSSTGTGKYNEQFF. In DNA form, the CDR3 reads TGTGCCAGCAGCTCAACCGGGACAGGGAAGTACAATGAGCAGTTCTTC.

This clone was observed a single time. V usage is TRBV4-2 and J usage is TRBJ2-7, with 8 bases lining up with TRBD2. This CDR3 comprises 17 residues. CDR1 is LGHNA and CDR2 is YNFKEQ in the germline V gene. With V trimmed by 4 bases and J by 2 bases, 13 bases remained unmatched. The CDR3 DNA is TGTGCCAGCAGCCGGGGCGCTCAGCGGGAGTCCCCCTACGAGCAGTACTTC. Amino acids: CASSRGAQRESPYEQYF.

The CDR3 DNA reads TGTGCCAGCAGTGCGGGAGCGACGCAGTATTTT. Translated, it gives CASSAGATQYF. J is TRBJ2-3 and V is TRBV6-1, with a tentative D call TRBD2 (6 bases). There are 11 residues in the CDR3. Trimming pared 4 bases from V and 9 bases from J, leaving 8 bases between. Germline CDR1 is MNHNS and CDR2 is SASEGT.

The V call is TRBV9, the J call TRBJ2-1; 7 bases are shared with TRBD1. The J segment lost 0 bases and the V segment lost 3 bases, leaving 6 bases of the junction unmatched. This CDR3 has 16 residues. Germline V lookup: CDR1 SGDLS, CDR2 YYNGEE. As DNA, the CDR3 is TGTGCCAGCAGCGAGCTGGGACAGATCTCCTACAATGAGCAGTTCTTC. It yields the protein CASSELGQISYNEQFF. The whole variable domain, remainder taken from reference TRBV9 and TRBJ2-1, is DSGVTQTPKHLITATGQRVTLRCSPRSGDLSVYWYQQSLDQGLQFLIQYYNGEERAKGNILERFSAQQFPDLHSELNLSSLELGDSALYFCASSELGQISYNEQFFGPGTRLTVL.

J is TRBJ2-1 and V is TRBV18, with D tentatively TRBD2 (5 bases). This CDR3 comprises 17 residues. The V and J ends lost 3 bases and 3 bases respectively, with 18 bases between them. Germline lookup yields CDR1 KGHSH and CDR2 LQKENI. The chain's CDR3 is CASSPSPPGSFYNEQFF. As DNA, the CDR3 is TGTGCCAGCTCACCGTCCCCCCCGGGGTCCTTCTACAATGAGCAGTTCTTC.

The chain links TRBV2 to TRBJ2-7, with D perhaps TRBD2 (5 bases). CDR3 size: 12 residues. Trimming took 4 bases from V and 3 from J, leaving 7 bases between them. The V gene's germline CDR1 is SNHLY and CDR2 FYNNEI. CDR3 DNA sequence: TGTGCCAGCAGTGGGGAGTTCTACGAGCAGTACTTC. Translation gives CASSGEFYEQYF.